The 23 T cell receptor beta chains below all came from one sample that was sequenced in a study of T cells in localized non-small cell lung cancer. Assay used: immunoSEQ multiplex PCR; TCRdb lists only in-frame clones, some missing. Of roughly 36,000 clones in the sample, approximately 90% are singletons; the top ten hold approximately 5%. The sample in question was PBMCs, obtained before any cancer treatment. The receptors derive from a man between 40 and 69 years old with stage II lung adenocarcinoma.

The V and J genes are TRBV28 and TRBJ2-3; perhaps TRBD1 as D (6 bases). Per germline, CDR1 MDHEN and CDR2 SYDVKM. The CDR3 sequence is 14 residues long. V was clipped by 4 bases and J by 5 bases, with 13 bases between them. The DNA of the CDR3 is TGTGCCAGCAGTTCGACAGGCCCCGGAGATACGCAGTATTTT. Residues: CASSSTGPGDTQYF.

The gene calls are TRBV7-2 and TRBJ2-3; 10 positions agree with TRBD2. With 2 bases clipped from V and 1 base from J, the junction kept 6 bases outside the gene matches. CDR3 size: 17 residues. Germline loops: CDR1 SGHTA, CDR2 FQGNSA. CDR3 nucleotides: TGTGCCAGCAGCTTAATACCCGGGACTAGCGGCACAGATACGCAGTATTTT. Amino acid sequence: CASSLIPGTSGTDTQYF.

The chain has TRBV28 and TRBJ2-7; TRBD2 might be the D (5 bases). The CDR3 runs to 13 residues. V shed 5 bases and J shed 4 bases, with 12 bases lying between them. Germline CDR1 reads MDHEN; CDR2 reads SYDVKM. For the CDR3, the DNA is TGTGCCAGCAGTCCGACTCCGGGGTACGAGCAGTACTTC. It encodes CASSPTPGYEQYF.

The chain joins TRBV6-4 to TRBJ2-2; 7 nucleotides agree with TRBD2. The germline V gene encodes CDR1 MRHNA and CDR2 SNTAGT. The CDR3 is 15 amino acids. Germline trimming cut 8 bases from V and 0 bases from J; bases unmatched to any gene: 6. CDR3 sequence reads: CASAFSGTNTGELFF. CDR3 nucleotides: TGTGCCAGCGCCTTCAGCGGGACGAACACCGGGGAGCTGTTTTTT.

V is TRBV27 and J is TRBJ1-1; D unresolved. Germline CDR1 is MNHEY and CDR2 is SMNVEV (reference sequence). The CDR3 is 12 amino acids. The V and J ends lost 8 bases and 2 bases respectively, with 9 bases between them. The DNA for the CDR3 is TGTGCCAGCGGACTACATAACACTGAAGCTTTCTTT. The encoded protein is CASGLHNTEAFF.

The genes are TRBV7-3 and TRBJ2-1; D gene ambiguous. The CDR3 spans 11 residues. The V end was cut by 1 base, the J end by 6 bases, with 1 base between. The germline gives CDR1 SGHTA, CDR2 FQGTGA. CDR3 coding DNA: TGTGCCAGCAGCTTAAGCAATGAGCAGTTCTTC. Protein: CASSLSNEQFF. The full variable domain, with the rest looked up from reference TRBV7-3 and TRBJ2-1, is GAGVSQTPSNKVTEKGKYVELRCDPISGHTALYWYRQSLGQGPEFLIYFQGTGAADDSGLPNDRFFAVRPEGSVSTLKIQRTERGDSAVYLCASSLSNEQFFGPGTRLTVL.

The genes are TRBV5-6 and TRBJ2-7, with 9 bases matching TRBD2. This CDR3 is 17 amino acids long. Germline V lookup: CDR1 SGHDT, CDR2 YYEEEE. After removal of 5 bases from V and 3 bases from J, the junction contained 15 bases not matched to a gene. The CDR3 sequence: CASRSTQSGRFVYEQYF. CDR3 nucleotide sequence: TGTGCCAGCAGGTCTACACAGAGCGGGAGGTTCGTCTACGAGCAGTACTTC. The complete variable domain, with remaining parts taken from reference TRBV5-6 and TRBJ2-7, reads DAGVTQSPTHLIKTRGQQVTLRCSPKSGHDTVSWYQQALGQGPQFIFQYYEEEERQRGNFPDRFSGHQFPNYSSELNVNALLLGDSALYLCASRSTQSGRFVYEQYFGPGTRLTVT.

The chain uses TRBV6-1 and TRBJ2-1; either TRBD1 or TRBD2 may supply D (6 bases each). Germline V gene sequence: CDR1 MNHNS, CDR2 SASEGT. This CDR3 has 11 amino acids. V shed 7 bases and J shed 6 bases, with 7 bases lying between them. The CDR3: CASTGANEQFF. For the CDR3, the DNA is TGTGCCAGCACGGGGGCCAATGAGCAGTTCTTC.

CDR3 in DNA: TGCGCCAGCAGCCAAGCGGCGGGGACCGGGGACACCGGGGAGCTGTTTTTT. It is translated as CASSQAAGTGDTGELFF. The chain recombines TRBV4-1 with TRBJ2-2, with D possibly matching TRBD2 (6 bases). Trimming took 1 base from V and 3 from J, leaving 15 bases between them. Germline CDR1 and CDR2: MGHRA and YSYEKL. This CDR3 has 17 residues.

This sequence joins TRBV6-1 and TRBJ2-4, with TRBD1 matching 11 bases. Losses at the gene ends were 2 bases for V and 11 bases for J; bases not matched to a gene: 2. The CDR3 extends over 13 amino acids. Germline V gene sequence: CDR1 MNHNS, CDR2 SASEGT. CDR3 sequence (DNA): TGTGCCAGCAGTGAAACGGACAGGGGGCTTCAGTACTTC. As protein: CASSETDRGLQYF.

This clone was picked up a small number of times. The chain links TRBV10-1 to TRBJ2-2; D not resolved. Germline V gene sequence: CDR1 WNHNN, CDR2 SYGVQD (reference sequence). Trimming shortened V by 7 bases and J by 2 bases, and 2 bases separated the two germline ends. The CDR3 extends over 11 amino acids. This chain's CDR3 is CASTNTGELFF. The CDR3 DNA is TGCGCCAGCACCAACACCGGGGAGCTGTTTTTT.

This chain links TRBV7-8 with TRBJ1-5; possibly TRBD1 for D (6 bases). V was cut by 0 bases and J by 7 bases, with 16 bases left in between. CDR3 length: 16 amino acids. Germline lookup yields CDR1 SGHVS and CDR2 FQNEAQ. The CDR3 sequence is CASSLALPGAGQPQHF. The DNA for the CDR3 is TGTGCCAGCAGCTTAGCTTTACCAGGGGCAGGGCAGCCCCAGCATTTT. The full variable domain, completed using reference TRBV7-8 and TRBJ1-5, is GAGVSQSPRYKVAKRGQDVALRCDPISGHVSLFWYQQALGQGPEFLTYFQNEAQLDKSGLPSDRFFAERPEGSVSTLKIQRTQQEDSAVYLCASSLALPGAGQPQHFGDGTRLSIL.

The chain carries TRBV5-4 and TRBJ1-3; D unclear. Germline CDR1 is SGHNT and CDR2 is YYREEE (reference sequence). V lost 3 bases and J lost 2, with 9 bases in between. The CDR3 is 14 amino acids. The CDR3 spells CASSSTVAGNTIYF. For the CDR3, the DNA is TGTGCCAGCAGCTCAACGGTCGCTGGAAACACCATATATTTT.

This chain joins TRBV29-1 and TRBJ2-2; no clear D gene. The germline V gene has CDR1 SQVTM and CDR2 ANQGSEA. The V gene lost 5 bases and the J gene lost 4 bases, with 8 bases spanning the gap. CDR3 size: 12 residues. The CDR3 sequence is CSVFPGTGELFF. CDR3 nucleotides: TGCAGCGTTTTCCCCGGCACCGGGGAGCTGTTTTTT.

The chain uses TRBV7-9 and TRBJ2-1; TRBD2 matches at 10 bases. The CDR3 spans 14 residues. From germline, CDR1 is SEHNR and CDR2 FQNEAQ (reference sequence). The V segment lost 5 bases and the J segment 9 bases; nucleotides outside the gene matches: 7. The CDR3 DNA reads as TGTGCCAGCAGCCCTAGCGGGAGAGCTGCTGAGCAGTTCTTC. It yields the protein CASSPSGRAAEQFF.

This clone appeared once. The genes are TRBV2 and TRBJ1-2; D is unresolved. Trimming took 4 bases from V and 6 from J, leaving 15 bases between them. This CDR3 contains 14 residues. Germline V gene data show CDR1 as SNHLY and CDR2 as FYNNEI. In nucleotides, the CDR3 is TGTGCCAGCAGTGTAGGAAAGGCGGTCGATGGCTACACCTTC. Translated: CASSVGKAVDGYTF.

The rearrangement uses TRBV28 and TRBJ2-7, with D tentatively TRBD1 (5 bases). V lost 2 bases, J lost 2 bases, and 13 bases lay in between. The CDR3 runs 15 residues. The V gene's germline CDR1 is MDHEN and CDR2 SYDVKM. CDR3 coding DNA: TGTGCCAGCAGTTTAAGGGGCTTTCATCCCTACGAGCAGTACTTC. It codes for CASSLRGFHPYEQYF. The whole variable domain, remainder taken from reference TRBV28 and TRBJ2-7, is DVKVTQSSRYLVKRTGEKVFLECVQDMDHENMFWYRQDPGLGLRLIYFSYDVKMKEKGDIPEGYSVSREKKERFSLILESASTNQTSMYLCASSLRGFHPYEQYFGPGTRLTVT.

This clone was seen just once. The chain has TRBV5-8 and TRBJ1-4; 9 bases are shared with TRBD1. This CDR3 spans 18 amino acids. CDR1 is SGHTS and CDR2 is YDEGEE in the germline V gene. The trim removed 6 bases at V and 8 bases at J, leaving 20 bases unmatched. CDR3 sequence reads: CASTVSGTGIFAGEKLFF. As DNA, the CDR3 is TGTGCCAGCACCGTGTCAGGGACAGGGATATTCGCGGGGGAAAAACTGTTTTTT.

The rearrangement joins TRBV10-3 to TRBJ2-7; the match to TRBD1 covers 8 bases. Germline loops: CDR1 ENHRY, CDR2 SYGVKD. Unmatched junction bases numbered 17, after V lost 10 bases and J lost 0 bases. CDR3 size: 17 residues. The CDR3 sequence is CATFPGQVLKSSYEQYF. The CDR3 nucleotides read TGTGCCACTTTCCCGGGACAGGTACTCAAAAGCTCCTACGAGCAGTACTTC.

The chain employs TRBV19 and TRBJ2-2; no definite D call. Trimming took off 4 bases at V and 0 bases at J, with 6 bases between the two ends. CDR1 and CDR2 (germline): LNHDA, SQIVND (reference sequence). CDR3 length equals 14 residues. This CDR3 is CASSTAANTGELFF. Written as DNA, the CDR3 is TGTGCCAGTAGTACCGCCGCGAACACCGGGGAGCTGTTTTTT.

The chain joins TRBV5-6 to TRBJ1-1; TRBD1 agrees at 8 bases. There are 15 residues in the CDR3. CDR1 and CDR2 from the germline V gene are SGHDT and YYEEEE. V was pared by 1 base and J by 3 bases, with 5 bases of the junction left unmatched. Written as DNA, the CDR3 is TGTGCCAGCAGCTTGCCAGGGGGCCTTGACACTGAAGCTTTCTTT. It translates to CASSLPGGLDTEAFF.

The chain recombines TRBV30 with TRBJ1-4, with D unclear. The length of the CDR3 is 13 residues. V was cut by 2 bases and J by 7 bases, with 11 bases left in between. Germline V CDR1 and CDR2: GTSNPN, SVGIG (reference sequence). CDR3 amino acids: CAWSRGVGEKLFF. CDR3 coding DNA: TGTGCCTGGAGTAGAGGAGTTGGTGAAAAACTGTTTTTT.

A single count supports this clone. This chain uses TRBV28 with TRBJ1-2; D is possibly TRBD1 (5 bases). V lost 6 bases and J 6 bases, leaving 11 bases between the germline ends. The CDR3 extends over 12 amino acids. Germline V CDR1 and CDR2: MDHEN, SYDVKM. Here the CDR3 reads CASSVKGHGYTF. The DNA for the CDR3 is TGTGCCAGCAGCGTAAAGGGACATGGCTACACCTTC.